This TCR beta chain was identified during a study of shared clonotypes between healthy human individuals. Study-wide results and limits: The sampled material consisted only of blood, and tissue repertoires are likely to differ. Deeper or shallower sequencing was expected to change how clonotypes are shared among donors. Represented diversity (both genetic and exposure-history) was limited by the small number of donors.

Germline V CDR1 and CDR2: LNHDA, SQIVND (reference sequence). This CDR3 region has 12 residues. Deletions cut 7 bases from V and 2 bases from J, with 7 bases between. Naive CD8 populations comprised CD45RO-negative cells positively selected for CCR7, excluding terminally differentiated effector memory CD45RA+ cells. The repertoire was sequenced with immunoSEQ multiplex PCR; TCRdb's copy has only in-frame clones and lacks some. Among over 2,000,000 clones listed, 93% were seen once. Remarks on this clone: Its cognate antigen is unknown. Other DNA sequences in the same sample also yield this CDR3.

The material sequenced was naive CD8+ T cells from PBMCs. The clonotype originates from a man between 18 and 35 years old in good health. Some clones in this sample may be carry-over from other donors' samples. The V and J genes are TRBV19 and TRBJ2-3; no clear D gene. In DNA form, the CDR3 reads TGTGCCAGTACCTCGTTCACAGATACGCAGTATTTT. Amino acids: CASTSFTDTQYF.